These 5 T cell receptor beta chains came from one sample sequenced in a study of CD8 T cells in ankylosing spondylitis. Study-wide findings and caveats: A TCR beta motif of about 8 highly homologous variants seemed to mark ankylosing spondylitis blood.

These receptors have no identified antigens. TCRdb used MiXCR to reprocess the 5' RACE reads, holding one entry per CDR3 protein. The sample consists of 300,000 to 400,000 distinct CDR3 sequences, approximately 20% of them appearing once. The specimen sequenced was blood, either unsorted or a sorted T cell fraction (not recorded which). These receptor sequences come from a male donor with ankylosing spondylitis.

This chain links TRBV20-1 with TRBJ2-3; D is ambiguous. V shed 3 bases and J shed 2 bases, with 6 bases lying between them. This CDR3 contains 12 residues. Germline V gene sequence: CDR1 DFQATT, CDR2 SNEGSKA (reference sequence). The CDR3 DNA reads as TGCAGTGCTAGTCCGGACACAGATACGCAGTATTTT. Its translation is CSASPDTDTQYF.

The CDR3 protein is CASSDRVNQPQHF. The CDR3, as DNA: TGCGCCAGCAGTGACAGAGTCAATCAGCCCCAGCATTTT. V and J are TRBV10-2 and TRBJ1-5; no clear D. Germline CDR1 is WSHSY and CDR2 is SAAADI. The CDR3 sequence is 13 residues long. The V gene lost 3 bases and the J gene lost 3 bases, with 6 bases spanning the gap.

This clonotype was found a few times. The gene calls are TRBV3-1 and TRBJ1-6, with a weak D call TRBD1 (6 bases). The CDR3 sequence is 16 residues long. Deletions cut 1 base from V and 4 bases from J, with 11 bases between. Germline CDR1 LGHDT, CDR2 YNNKEL (reference sequence). CDR3 sequence reads: CASSQGSGAYNSPLHF. As DNA, the CDR3 is TGTGCCAGCAGCCAAGGGTCGGGGGCTTATAATTCACCCCTCCACTTT.

This clonotype was counted a few times. The V gene is TRBV5-1, the J gene TRBJ2-1; 12 bases are shared with TRBD2. The CDR3 contains 16 residues. CDR1 and CDR2 from the germline V gene are SGHRS and YFSETQ. The V gene end was trimmed by 0 bases and the J gene end by 3 bases; junction bases not matched to a gene: 1. CDR3 loop: CASSLETSGGYNEQFF. CDR3 nucleotide sequence: TGCGCCAGCAGCTTGGAGACTAGCGGGGGCTACAATGAGCAGTTCTTC.

This clonotype showed up just a few times. The chain is built from TRBV29-1 and TRBJ2-1; tentative D call: TRBD1 (6 bases). Germline assignment: CDR1 SQVTM and CDR2 ANQGSEA. This CDR3 has 11 residues. V was cut by 3 bases and J by 12 bases, with 12 bases left in between. CDR3 in amino acids: CSVEDSLRQFF. The CDR3 region has the DNA TGCAGCGTTGAGGACAGTCTACGGCAGTTCTTC.